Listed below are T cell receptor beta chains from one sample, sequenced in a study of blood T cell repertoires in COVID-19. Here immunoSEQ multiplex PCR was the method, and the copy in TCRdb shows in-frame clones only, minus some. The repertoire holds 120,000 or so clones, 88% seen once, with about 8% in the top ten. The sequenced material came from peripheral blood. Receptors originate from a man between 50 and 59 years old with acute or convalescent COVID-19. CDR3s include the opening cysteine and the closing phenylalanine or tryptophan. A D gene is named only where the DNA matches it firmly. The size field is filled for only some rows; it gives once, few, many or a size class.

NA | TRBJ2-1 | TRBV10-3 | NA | TGTGCCATCAGTTCTCCTGGTAGCTCCTACAATGAGCAGTTCTTC | CAISSPGSSYNEQFF
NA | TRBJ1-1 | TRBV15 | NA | TGTGCCACCAGCAGAGCAGGGGTTTGGACTGAAGCTTTCTTT | CATSRAGVWTEAFF
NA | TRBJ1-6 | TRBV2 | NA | TGTGCCAGCAGGCCAGATCGGCAGGCGTCTAATTCACCCCTCCACTTT | CASRPDRQASNSPLHF
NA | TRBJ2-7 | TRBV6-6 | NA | TGTGCCAGCAGTACCGGGACTTCCTCCTCCGAGCAGTACTTC | CASSTGTSSSEQYF
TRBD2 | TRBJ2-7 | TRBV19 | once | TGTGCCAGTACCCCAGCGGGAGCTCTCTACGAGCAGTACTTC | CASTPAGALYEQYF
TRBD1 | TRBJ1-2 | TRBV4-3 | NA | TGCGCCAGCAGCCCCTCCCCGACAGGGGACTATGGCTACACCTTC | CASSPSPTGDYGYTF
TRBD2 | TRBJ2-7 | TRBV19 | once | TGTGCCAGTAGACCCGGGGTAGCGGGAGGGGCGTACGAGCAGTACTTC | CASRPGVAGGAYEQYF
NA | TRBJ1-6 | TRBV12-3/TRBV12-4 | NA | TGTGCCAGCAGTCCAGGGGATCCTTCACCCCTCCACTTT | CASSPGDPSPLHF
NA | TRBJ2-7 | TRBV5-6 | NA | TGTGCCAGCAGCTTCGGGTTCCCCTCCTACGAGCAGTACTTC | CASSFGFPSYEQYF
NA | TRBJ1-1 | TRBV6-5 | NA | TGTGCCAGCAGGCTACAGGGTGGGAACACTGAAGCTTTCTTT | CASRLQGGNTEAFF
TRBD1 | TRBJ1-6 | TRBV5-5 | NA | TGTGCCAGCAGCTTCGGGACAGATGGCACCCTCCACTTT | CASSFGTDGTLHF
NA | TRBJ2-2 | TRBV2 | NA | TGTGCCACAAGTACGGACACGAACACCGGGGAGCTGTTTTTT | CATSTDTNTGELFF
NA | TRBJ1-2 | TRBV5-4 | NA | TGTGCCAGCAGCTTAGCAGGCTATGGCTACACCTTC | CASSLAGYGYTF
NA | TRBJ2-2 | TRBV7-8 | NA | TGTGCCAGCAGCCCACAGATTCCCGGGGAGCTGTTTTTT | CASSPQIPGELFF
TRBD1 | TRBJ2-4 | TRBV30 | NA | TGTGCCTGGAGGCCCACAGGGGGAGGAAACATTCAGTACTTC | CAWRPTGGGNIQYF
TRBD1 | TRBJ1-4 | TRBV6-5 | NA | TGTGCCAGCAGCTGGGACAGGGGGCAGGGAAAACTGTTTTTT | CASSWDRGQGKLFF
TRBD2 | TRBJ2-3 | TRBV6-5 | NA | TGTGCCAGCAGAACTAGCGGGAGGTTTGATACGCAGTATTTT | CASRTSGRFDTQYF
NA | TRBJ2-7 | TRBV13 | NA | TGTGCCAGCAGCCGGAAAACGGTCCGGGTTTACGAGCAGTACTTC | CASSRKTVRVYEQYF
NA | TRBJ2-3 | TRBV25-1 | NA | TGTGCCAGCACGGGAGGGGGCGCAGATACGCAGTATTTT | CASTGGGADTQYF
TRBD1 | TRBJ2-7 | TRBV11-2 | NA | TGTGCCAGCAGCTTAGACCTGACAGGGTACTACGAGCAGTACTTC | CASSLDLTGYYEQYF
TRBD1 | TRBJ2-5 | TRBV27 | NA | TGTGCCAGCAGACAGGGGGCGGAAGAGACCCAGTACTTC | CASRQGAEETQYF
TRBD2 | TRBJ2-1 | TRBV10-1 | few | TGCGCCGCCATAGGGGCGGGAGACTACAATGAGCAGTTCTTC | CAAIGAGDYNEQFF
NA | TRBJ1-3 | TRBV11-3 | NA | TGTGCCAGCAGCTTAGGGTACAGGAGCTCTGGAAACACCATATATTTT | CASSLGYRSSGNTIYF
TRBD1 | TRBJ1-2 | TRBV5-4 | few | TGTGCCAGCAGCTTGAAAGGACAGGCGCCCGCCTATGGCTACACCTTC | CASSLKGQAPAYGYTF
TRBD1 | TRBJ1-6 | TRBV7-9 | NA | TGTGCCAGCAGCTTCAAGACAGGGGTCTCACCCCTCCACTTT | CASSFKTGVSPLHF
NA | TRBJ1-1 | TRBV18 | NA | TGTGCCAGCTCACCACCTTCAGTGAACACTGAAGCTTTCTTT | CASSPPSVNTEAFF
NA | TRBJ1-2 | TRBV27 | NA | TGTGCCAGCAGTTTATCTCGGGCAGGGAACTATGGCTACACCTTC | CASSLSRAGNYGYTF
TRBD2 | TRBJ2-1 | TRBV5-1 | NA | TGCGCCAGCAGCTTGTGGGCGACTAGCGGGAATCAGGAGCAGTTCTTC | CASSLWATSGNQEQFF
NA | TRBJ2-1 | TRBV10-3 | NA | TGTGCCATCAGTGAGGCCCACGGGTCCTACAATGAGCAGTTCTTC | CAISEAHGSYNEQFF
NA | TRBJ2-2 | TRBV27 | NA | TGTGCCAGCACTCACAGGGCGACCCGCTTCACCGGGGAGCTGTTTTTT | CASTHRATRFTGELFF
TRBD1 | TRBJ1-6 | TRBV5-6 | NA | TGTGCCAGCAGCATTAGGACAGGACTTGGTTCACCCCTCCACTTT | CASSIRTGLGSPLHF
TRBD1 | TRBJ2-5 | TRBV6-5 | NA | TGTGCCAGCAGTTCGCCTCGGGACAGACAAGAGACCCAGTACTTC | CASSSPRDRQETQYF
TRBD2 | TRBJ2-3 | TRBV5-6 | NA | TGTGCCAGCAGCTTGTGGCCTCCGGGACTACAGTATTTT | CASSLWPPGLQYF
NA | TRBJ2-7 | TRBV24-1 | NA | TGTGCCACCAGTGGGGATAGGGGATCTTCCTACGAGCAGTACTTC | CATSGDRGSSYEQYF
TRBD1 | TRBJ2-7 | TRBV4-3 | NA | TGCGCCAGCAGCCAGGAACAGGGGTACGAGCAGTACTTC | CASSQEQGYEQYF
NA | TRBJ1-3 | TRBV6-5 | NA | TGTGCCAGCAGTTATTCCCACTCTGGAAACACCATATATTTT | CASSYSHSGNTIYF